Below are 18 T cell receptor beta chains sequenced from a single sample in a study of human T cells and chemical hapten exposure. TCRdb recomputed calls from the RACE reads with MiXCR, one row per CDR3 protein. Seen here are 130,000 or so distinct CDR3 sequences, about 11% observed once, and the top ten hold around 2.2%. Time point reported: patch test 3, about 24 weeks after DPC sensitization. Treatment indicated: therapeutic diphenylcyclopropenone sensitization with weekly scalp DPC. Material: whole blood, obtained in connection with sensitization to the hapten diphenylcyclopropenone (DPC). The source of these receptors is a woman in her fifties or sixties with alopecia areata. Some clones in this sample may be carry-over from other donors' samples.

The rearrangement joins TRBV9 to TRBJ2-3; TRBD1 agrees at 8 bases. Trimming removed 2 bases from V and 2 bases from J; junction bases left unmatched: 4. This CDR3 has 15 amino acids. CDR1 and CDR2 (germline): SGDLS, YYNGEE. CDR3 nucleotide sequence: TGTGCCAGCAGCGTCGGACAGGGCCCCACAGATACGCAGTATTTT. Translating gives CASSVGQGPTDTQYF.

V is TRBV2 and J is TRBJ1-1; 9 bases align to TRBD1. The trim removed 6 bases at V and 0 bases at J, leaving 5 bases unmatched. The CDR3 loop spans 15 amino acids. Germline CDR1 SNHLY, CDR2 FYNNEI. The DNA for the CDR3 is TGTGCCAGCAGCCGGACAGGGGCTATGAACACTGAAGCTTTCTTT. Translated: CASSRTGAMNTEAFF.

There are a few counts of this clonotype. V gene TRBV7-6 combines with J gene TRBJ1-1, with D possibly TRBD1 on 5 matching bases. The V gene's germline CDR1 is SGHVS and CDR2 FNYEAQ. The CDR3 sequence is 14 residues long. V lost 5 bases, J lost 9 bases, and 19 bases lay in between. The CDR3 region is CASSVDTRFDQAFF. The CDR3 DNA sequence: TGTGCCAGCAGCGTGGACACTCGCTTCGATCAAGCTTTCTTT.

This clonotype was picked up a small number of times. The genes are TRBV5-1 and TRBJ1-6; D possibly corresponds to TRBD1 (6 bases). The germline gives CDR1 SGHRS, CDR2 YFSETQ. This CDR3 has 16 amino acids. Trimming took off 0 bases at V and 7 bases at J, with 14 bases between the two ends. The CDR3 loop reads CASSLAGVGENSPLHF. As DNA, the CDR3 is TGCGCCAGCAGCTTGGCAGGGGTCGGAGAAAATTCACCCCTCCACTTT.

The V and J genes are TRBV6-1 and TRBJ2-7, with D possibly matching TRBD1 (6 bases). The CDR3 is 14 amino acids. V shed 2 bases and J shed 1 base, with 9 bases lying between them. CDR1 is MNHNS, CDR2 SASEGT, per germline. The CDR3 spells CASSETGSSYEQYF. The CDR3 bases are TGTGCCAGCAGTGAAACAGGGAGTTCCTACGAGCAGTACTTC.

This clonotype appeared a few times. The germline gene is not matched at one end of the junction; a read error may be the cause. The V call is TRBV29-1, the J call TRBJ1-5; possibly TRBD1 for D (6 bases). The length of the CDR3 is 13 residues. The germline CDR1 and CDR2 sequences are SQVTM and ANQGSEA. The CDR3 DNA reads TGCAGCGTTGCCACAGGGCCCAATCAGCCCCAGAATTTT. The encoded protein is CSVATGPNQPQNF.

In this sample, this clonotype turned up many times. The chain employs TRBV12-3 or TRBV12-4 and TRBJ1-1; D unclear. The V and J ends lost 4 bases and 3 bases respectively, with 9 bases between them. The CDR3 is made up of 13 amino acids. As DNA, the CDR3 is TGTGCCAGCAGTTCTCCTCTGGACACTGAAGCTTTCTTT. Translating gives CASSSPLDTEAFF.

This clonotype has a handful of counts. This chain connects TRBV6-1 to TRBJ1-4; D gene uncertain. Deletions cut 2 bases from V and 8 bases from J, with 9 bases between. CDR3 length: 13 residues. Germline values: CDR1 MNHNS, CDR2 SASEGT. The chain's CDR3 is CASSEIRKEKLFF. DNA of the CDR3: TGTGCCAGCAGTGAAATACGGAAGGAAAAACTGTTTTTT.

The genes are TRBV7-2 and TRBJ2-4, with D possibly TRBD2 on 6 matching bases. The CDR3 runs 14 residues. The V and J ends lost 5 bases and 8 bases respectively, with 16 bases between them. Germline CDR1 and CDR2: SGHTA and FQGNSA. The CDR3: CASSRTEGEDIQYF. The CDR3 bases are TGTGCCAGCAGCCGGACGGAAGGGGAGGACATTCAGTACTTC.

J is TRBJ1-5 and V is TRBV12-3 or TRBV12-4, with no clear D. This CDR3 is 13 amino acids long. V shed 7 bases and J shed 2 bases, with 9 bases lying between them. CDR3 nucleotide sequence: TGTGCCAGCACCGCACGGGGCAATCAGCCCCAGCATTTT. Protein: CASTARGNQPQHF.

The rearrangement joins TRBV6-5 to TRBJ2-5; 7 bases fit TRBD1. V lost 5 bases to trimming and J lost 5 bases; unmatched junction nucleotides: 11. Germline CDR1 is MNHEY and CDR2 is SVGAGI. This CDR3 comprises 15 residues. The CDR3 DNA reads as TGTGCCAGCAGTCCCGAGCGACAGGGATACGAGACCCAGTACTTC. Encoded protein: CASSPERQGYETQYF.

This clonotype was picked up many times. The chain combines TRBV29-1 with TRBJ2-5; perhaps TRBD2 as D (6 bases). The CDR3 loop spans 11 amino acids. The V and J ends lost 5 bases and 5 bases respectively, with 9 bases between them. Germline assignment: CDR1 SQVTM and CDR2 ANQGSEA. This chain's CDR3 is CSVLGLETQYF. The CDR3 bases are TGCAGCGTTCTGGGACTGGAGACCCAGTACTTC.

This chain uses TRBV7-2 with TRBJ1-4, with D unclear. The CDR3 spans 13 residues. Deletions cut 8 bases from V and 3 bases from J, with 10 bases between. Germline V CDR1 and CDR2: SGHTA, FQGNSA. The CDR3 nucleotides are TGTGCCAGCTCCGGCGGATCTAATGAAAAACTGTTTTTT. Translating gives CASSGGSNEKLFF.

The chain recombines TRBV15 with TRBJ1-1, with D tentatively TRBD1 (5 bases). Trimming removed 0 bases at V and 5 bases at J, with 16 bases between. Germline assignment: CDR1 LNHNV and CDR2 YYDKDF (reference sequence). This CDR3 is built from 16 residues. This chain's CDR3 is CATSRDPNGAGTEAFF. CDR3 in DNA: TGTGCCACCAGCAGAGATCCGAATGGGGCCGGGACTGAAGCTTTCTTT.

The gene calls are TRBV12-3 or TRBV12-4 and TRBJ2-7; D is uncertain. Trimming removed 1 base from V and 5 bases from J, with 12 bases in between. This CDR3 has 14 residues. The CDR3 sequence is CASSLGQTSDEQYF. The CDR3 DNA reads TGTGCCAGCAGTTTAGGCCAGACTTCCGACGAGCAGTACTTC.

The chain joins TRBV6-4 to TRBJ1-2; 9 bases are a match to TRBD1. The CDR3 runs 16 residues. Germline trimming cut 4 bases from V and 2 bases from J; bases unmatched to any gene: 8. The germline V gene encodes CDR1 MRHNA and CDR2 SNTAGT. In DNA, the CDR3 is TGTGCCAGCAGTGCACTCCCCGGACAGGGGAACTATGGCTACACCTTC. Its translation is CASSALPGQGNYGYTF.

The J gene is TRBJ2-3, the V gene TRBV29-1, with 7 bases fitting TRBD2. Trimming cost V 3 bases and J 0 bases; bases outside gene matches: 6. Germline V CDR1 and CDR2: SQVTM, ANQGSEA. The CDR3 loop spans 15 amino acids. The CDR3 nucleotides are TGCAGCGTTGAGTCGCCTAGCGGAAGCACAGATACGCAGTATTTT. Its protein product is CSVESPSGSTDTQYF.

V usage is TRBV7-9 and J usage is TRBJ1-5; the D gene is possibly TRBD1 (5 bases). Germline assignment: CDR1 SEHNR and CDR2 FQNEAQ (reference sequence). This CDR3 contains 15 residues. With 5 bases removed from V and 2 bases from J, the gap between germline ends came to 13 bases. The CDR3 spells CASSPMGGGNQPQHF. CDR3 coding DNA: TGTGCCAGCAGCCCTATGGGGGGAGGCAATCAGCCCCAGCATTTT.